One and the same sample provided the 24 T cell receptor beta chains below, sequenced in a study of CD8 T cells in ankylosing spondylitis (dated by TCRdb to 2017 to 2019). Findings and caveats that apply to the study as a whole: A TCR beta motif of about eight highly homologous amino acid variants appeared characteristic of blood from ankylosing spondylitis patients.

Library method: 5' RACE. The sequencer was an Illumina HiSeq 2500. TCRdb passed the public sequencing reads through fastp at Q25 and MiXCR, retaining productive beta sequences. Here each entry gathers all rows of one CDR3 protein and keeps the most common genes and DNA. The sample profile shows under 850,000 distinct CDR3 sequences; 15% to 20% of them were found once. The ten largest clones add up to about 19% of the sample. Antigens for these TCRs are unknown. Material: blood, either unsorted or a sorted T cell fraction (not recorded which). The receptors here all came from a male donor with ankylosing spondylitis.

This clonotype was recorded a few times. The J gene is TRBJ2-5, the V gene TRBV12-3 or TRBV12-4; unclear D gene. CDR3 size: 14 residues. V was cut by 8 bases and J by 4 bases, with 17 bases left in between. The DNA of the CDR3 is TGTGCCAGCTCTTTGGGCCACGGCCTAGAGACCCAGTACTTC. Translating gives CASSLGHGLETQYF.

This clonotype was counted at least ten times. J is TRBJ2-1 and V is TRBV29-1; D tentatively fits TRBD1 or TRBD2 (6 bases each). The CDR3 is made up of 12 amino acids. Germline assignment: CDR1 SQVTM and CDR2 ANQGSEA. The chain's CDR3 is CSARGGNNEQFF. The CDR3, as DNA: TGCAGTGCTAGAGGGGGGAACAATGAGCAGTTCTTC.

The gene calls are TRBV20-1 and TRBJ2-1; no definite D call. This CDR3 spans 12 amino acids. V lost 6 bases and J 4 bases, leaving 10 bases between the germline ends. CDR1 is DFQATT, CDR2 SNEGSKA, per germline (reference sequence). CDR3 nucleotides: TGCAGTGCCCCCGGCAGGTACAATGAGCAGTTCTTC. Translating it yields CSAPGRYNEQFF.

In its sample, this clonotype was seen a few times. J is TRBJ2-4 and V is TRBV27; the D gene is possibly TRBD2 (5 bases). Trimming left V 5 bases short and J 9 bases short, with 14 bases between. Germline CDR1 MNHEY, CDR2 SMNVEV (reference sequence). The CDR3 extends over 13 amino acids. The CDR3 nucleotides read TGTGCCAGCAGTCCCATGACTCGGGGCATTCAGTACTTC. It translates to CASSPMTRGIQYF.

This clonotype has a handful of counts. The chain uses TRBV5-1 and TRBJ2-1; TRBD2 matches 9 bases. After removal of 2 bases from V and 6 bases from J, the junction contained 12 bases not matched to a gene. The germline V gene encodes CDR1 SGHRS and CDR2 YFSETQ. The CDR3 has 17 amino acids. CDR3 loop: CASSFGGGGAIFNEQFF. The CDR3 nucleotides read TGCGCCAGCAGCTTTGGCGGCGGGGGGGCAATCTTCAATGAGCAGTTCTTC.

V usage is TRBV18 and J usage is TRBJ2-7; 11 bases align to TRBD1. V lost 6 bases and J lost 7; bases outside the gene matches: 8. Germline V gives CDR1 KGHSH, CDR2 LQKENI. The CDR3 length is 14 residues. CDR3 sequence: CASSPDRGPDEQYF. The DNA of the CDR3 is TGTGCCAGCTCCCCGGACAGGGGGCCGGATGAGCAGTACTTC.

The sample holds a few counts of this clonotype. The rearrangement links TRBV7-9 to TRBJ2-5; D perhaps matches TRBD1 (5 bases). Trimming left V 1 base short and J 1 base short, with 16 bases between. The CDR3 consists of 17 residues. Germline V gene lookup returns CDR1 SEHNR and CDR2 FQNEAQ (reference sequence). CDR3 residues: CASSLGSRGQIQETQYF. The CDR3 region has the DNA TGTGCCAGCAGCTTAGGCTCTCGAGGACAAATCCAAGAGACCCAGTACTTC.

This clonotype has only a few counts. This chain connects TRBV12-3 or TRBV12-4 to TRBJ1-5, with 8 bases matching TRBD1. The CDR3 sequence is 15 residues long. Losses at the gene ends were 4 bases for V and 5 bases for J; bases not matched to a gene: 7. This chain's CDR3 is CASSYTGGNHQPQHF. Here the CDR3 DNA reads TGTGCCAGCAGTTACACAGGGGGTAACCATCAGCCCCAGCATTTT.

The V and J genes are TRBV20-1 and TRBJ2-7; D might be TRBD1 (6 bases). Germline V gene data show CDR1 as DFQATT and CDR2 as SNEGSKA (reference sequence). The CDR3 spans 12 residues. Trimming cost V 8 bases and J 0 bases, with 11 bases left between them. CDR3: CSTGRSSYEQYF. The CDR3 nucleotides read TGCAGTACAGGGCGTTCCTCCTACGAGCAGTACTTC.

The rearrangement joins TRBV11-2 to TRBJ1-5, with D possibly matching TRBD1 (6 bases). This CDR3 region has 15 residues. Germline CDR1 reads SGHAT; CDR2 reads FQNNGV. V gave up 0 bases and J gave up 5 bases, with 11 bases separating them. CDR3 DNA: TGTGCCAGCAGCTTAGATGGGACAACATATCAGCCCCAGCATTTT. It specifies CASSLDGTTYQPQHF. The full variable domain, completed using reference TRBV11-2 and TRBJ1-5, is EAGVAQSPRYKIIEKRQSVAFWCNPISGHATLYWYQQILGQGPKLLIQFQNNGVVDDSQLPKDRFSAERLKGVDSTLKIQPAKLEDSAVYLCASSLDGTTYQPQHFGDGTRLSIL.

The CDR3, as DNA: TGTGCCAGCAGCCTCTTAGGGACAGAGACCGCGAACACCGGGGAGCTGTTTTTT. This translates into CASSLLGTETANTGELFF. This chain connects TRBV6-2 or TRBV6-3 to TRBJ2-2; 7 positions match TRBD1. J was trimmed by 0 bases and V by 6 bases; bases with no gene match: 13. This CDR3 region has 18 residues. Germline V gene lookup returns CDR1 MNHEY and CDR2 SVGEGT.

This clonotype came up a few times. The chain has TRBV20-1 and TRBJ2-7; tentatively, D is TRBD1 or TRBD2 (5 bases each). Trimming removed 3 bases at V and 5 bases at J, with 11 bases between. CDR3 size: 12 residues. Germline assignment: CDR1 DFQATT and CDR2 SNEGSKA (reference sequence). The CDR3 DNA reads as TGCAGTGCTAGGACCGGGGCTGACGAGCAGTACTTC. Protein product: CSARTGADEQYF.

This clonotype was seen repeatedly, ten times or more. V usage is TRBV9 and J usage is TRBJ2-6; unclear D gene. The V gene lost 1 base and the J gene lost 2 bases, with 13 bases spanning the gap. The germline CDR1 and CDR2 sequences are SGDLS and YYNGEE. This CDR3 comprises 17 residues. This CDR3 reads CASSVTWAGPGANVLTF. CDR3 nucleotides: TGTGCCAGCAGCGTAACTTGGGCTGGGCCTGGGGCCAACGTCCTGACTTTC.

V usage is TRBV28 and J usage is TRBJ2-7; D unclear. V was shortened by 3 bases and J by 6 bases, with 9 bases between the two germline ends. This CDR3 contains 12 residues. The germline V gene has CDR1 MDHEN and CDR2 SYDVKM. The chain's CDR3 is CASSFSGFEQYF. The CDR3 region has the DNA TGTGCCAGCAGTTTTTCCGGGTTCGAGCAGTACTTC.

The chain links TRBV18 to TRBJ2-7; possibly TRBD1 or TRBD2 for D (5 bases each). Trimming pared 5 bases from V and 3 bases from J, leaving 8 bases between. Germline CDR1 is KGHSH and CDR2 is LQKENI. This CDR3 is 12 amino acids long. DNA of the CDR3: TGTGCCAGCTCAGGGACGGTCTACGAGCAGTACTTC. As protein: CASSGTVYEQYF.

The rearrangement joins TRBV29-1 to TRBJ1-4; D ambiguous. Trimming removed 5 bases at V and 2 bases at J, with 9 bases between. Germline CDR1 is SQVTM and CDR2 is ANQGSEA. The CDR3 contains 13 residues. The CDR3 nucleotides are TGCAGCGTTAGGTTGGCGACTAATGAAAAACTGTTTTTT. Amino acids: CSVRLATNEKLFF.

This clonotype has more than one count but fewer than ten. This sequence joins TRBV24-1 and TRBJ2-7; perhaps TRBD1 as D (5 bases). There are 12 residues in the CDR3. CDR1 and CDR2 (germline): KGHDR, SFDVKD. Trimming took 9 bases from V and 5 from J, leaving 13 bases between them. The CDR3 here is CATLTDRNEQYF. CDR3 bases: TGTGCCACCCTGACAGACCGAAACGAGCAGTACTTC.

This clonotype was detected only a few times. The chain employs TRBV5-6 and TRBJ1-5; D is unclear. The CDR3 extends over 13 amino acids. Per germline, CDR1 SGHDT and CDR2 YYEEEE. V shed 4 bases and J shed 5 bases, with 10 bases lying between them. The CDR3 here is CASSPGSDQPQHF. For the CDR3, the DNA is TGTGCCAGCAGCCCCGGTAGTGATCAGCCCCAGCATTTT.

This clonotype was recorded many times. The chain links TRBV12-3 or TRBV12-4 to TRBJ2-1, with D possibly matching TRBD2 (5 bases). The CDR3 length is 12 residues. Trimming took 6 bases from V and 8 from J, leaving 11 bases between them. The CDR3 coding sequence is TGTGCCAGCAGATCGGGGTCTGATGAGCAGTTCTTC. Protein sequence: CASRSGSDEQFF.

This clonotype was seen more than once but under ten times. This rearrangement joins TRBV24-1 to TRBJ2-1, with TRBD2 identical over 15 bases. V shed 9 bases, J shed 8 bases, and the junction held 4 bases outside the gene matches. Germline CDR1 and CDR2: KGHDR and SFDVKD. The length of the CDR3 is 14 residues. In DNA, the CDR3 is TGTGCCACCGGGACTAGCGGGAGGTCATATGAGCAGTTCTTC. Its translation is CATGTSGRSYEQFF.

There are a few counts of this clonotype. The chain links TRBV12-5 to TRBJ2-5; possibly TRBD1 for D (5 bases). The CDR3 totals 15 residues. V lost 0 bases, J lost 1 base, and 9 bases lay in between. Per germline, CDR1 LGHNT and CDR2 FRNRAP. CDR3 in DNA: TGTGCTAGTGGTTTGGTAAAGGGGTCCCAAGAGACCCAGTACTTC. Translated: CASGLVKGSQETQYF.

This clonotype was detected only a few times. The chain links TRBV5-1 to TRBJ2-1; D gene unclear. This CDR3 is 15 amino acids long. Germline V gene data show CDR1 as SGHRS and CDR2 as YFSETQ. V was clipped by 2 bases and J by 0 bases, with 9 bases between them. This CDR3 reads CASSFDNPSYNEQFF. The CDR3 DNA reads as TGCGCCAGCAGCTTCGACAACCCCTCCTACAATGAGCAGTTCTTC. Variable domain in full (rest from reference TRBV5-1 and TRBJ2-1): KAGVTQTPRYLIKTRGQQVTLSCSPISGHRSVSWYQQTPGQGLQFLFEYFSETQRNKGNFPGRFSGRQFSNSRSEMNVSTLELGDSALYLCASSFDNPSYNEQFFGPGTRLTVL.

The rearrangement links TRBV12-3 or TRBV12-4 to TRBJ1-1, with a possible D match to TRBD1 (5 bases). The CDR3 is 15 amino acids. V was shortened by 6 bases and J by 8 bases, with 22 bases between the two germline ends. DNA for the CDR3: TGTGCCAGCAGGTCACCCGGGACCGAGGAAAGGGAAGCTTTCTTT. Translation: CASRSPGTEEREAFF.

This clonotype was seen a handful of times. This chain joins TRBV20-1 and TRBJ2-7; 12 bases fit TRBD2. The CDR3 totals 15 residues. CDR1 DFQATT and CDR2 SNEGSKA come from the germline V gene (reference sequence). Germline trimming cut 2 bases from V and 2 bases from J; bases unmatched to any gene: 4. CDR3 DNA sequence: TGCAGTGCTAGACTAGCGGGAGGGCATCCCTACGAGCAGTACTTC. Translation gives CSARLAGGHPYEQYF.